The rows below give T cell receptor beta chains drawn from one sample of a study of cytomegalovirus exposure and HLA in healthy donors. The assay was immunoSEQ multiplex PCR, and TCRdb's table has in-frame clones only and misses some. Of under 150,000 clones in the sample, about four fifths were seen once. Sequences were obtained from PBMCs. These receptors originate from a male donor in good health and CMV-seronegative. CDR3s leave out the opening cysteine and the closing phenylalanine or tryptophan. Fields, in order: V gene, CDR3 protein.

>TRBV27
ASSLFGGRGTTEAF
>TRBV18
ASSPIGTSFGNEQF
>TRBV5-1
ASSFGGAETEAF
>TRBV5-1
ASSSGGTGGEKLF
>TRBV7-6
ASSLDRVNTEAF
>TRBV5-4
ASSSITQSGMAF
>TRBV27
ASSLWGEDNQPQH
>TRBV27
VSSSALGGRNTEAF
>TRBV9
ASSVGGSGRNTEAF
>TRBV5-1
ASSSTGVGNSPLH
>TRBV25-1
ASRETGSNEKLF
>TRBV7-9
ASRSSGGAYEQF
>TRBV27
ASTLTGGAAGEQY
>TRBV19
ASSKTGWDTGELF
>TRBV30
AWSAQNNSPLH
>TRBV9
ASTIGAGNINSPLH
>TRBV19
ASGAGRRVDTQY
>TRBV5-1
ASSSGTTNGELF
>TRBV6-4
ASSGPTGESPMNTEAF
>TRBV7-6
ASSVDRPNTEAF
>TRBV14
ASSSGTASNQPQH
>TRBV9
ASSASRELF
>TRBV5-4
ASRPNKRGTNTGELF
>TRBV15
ATSRDSGGTYNEQF
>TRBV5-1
ASSLDSIHNSPLH
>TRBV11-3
ASSLDRTSGGAGTQY
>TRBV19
ASTGTANEKLF
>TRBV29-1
SVQGENEKLF
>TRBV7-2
ASRSPTGGNEKLF
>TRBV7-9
STRGSYGYT
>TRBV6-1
ASSPSQQGESGYT
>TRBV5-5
ASSLAVSNTGELF
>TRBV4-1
ASTLYSPGQGRSGANVLT
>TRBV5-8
ASSPTGAYTGELF
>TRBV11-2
ASSPTTLSLGRELF
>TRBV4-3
ASSQDHRWPGELF